A single sample gave rise to the 24 T cell receptor beta chains below, sequenced in a study of blood T cell repertoires in COVID-19 (dated by TCRdb to about 2020). Libraries were prepared through the immunoSEQ multiplex PCR assay. The clones in this table, taken by TCRdb from immuneACCESS, are in-frame only. Not every clone is retained; where verified, under half of the shortfall comes from an unresolved V gene, and the cause of the rest is unknown. For this sample the table gives a few hundred thousand clones, of which 85% to 90% were detected only once. The top ten hold 4.4% of the sample. Sample: peripheral blood. The origin of the receptors is a man aged 50 to 59 with acute or convalescent COVID-19.

This clone was observed a single time. The rearrangement uses TRBV19 and TRBJ1-1, with a weak D call TRBD1 (5 bases). This CDR3 has 15 residues. CDR1 and CDR2 from the germline V gene are LNHDA and SQIVND (reference sequence). V gave up 1 base and J gave up 4 bases, with 13 bases separating them. CDR3 protein: CASSIAGGRTTEAFF. As DNA, the CDR3 is TGTGCCAGTAGTATAGCCGGGGGACGGACCACTGAAGCTTTCTTT. Combining the CDR3 with reference TRBV19 and TRBJ1-1 gives the whole variable domain DGGITQSPKYLFRKEGQNVTLSCEQNLNHDAMYWYRQDPGQGLRLIYYSQIVNDFQKGDIAEGYSVSREKKESFPLTVTSAQKNPTAFYLCASSIAGGRTTEAFFGQGTRLTVV.

This clone came up a few times. The chain joins TRBV11-1 to TRBJ1-5; D unresolved. Trimming removed 1 base from V and 8 bases from J, with 9 bases in between. The CDR3 has 13 residues. Per the germline V gene, CDR1 is SGHAT and CDR2 is FQDESV (reference sequence). CDR3 loop: CASSLGSEKPQHF. Here the CDR3 DNA reads TGTGCCAGCAGCTTAGGGTCGGAGAAGCCCCAGCATTTT.

The chain employs TRBV5-1 and TRBJ2-5; TRBD1 aligns across 9 bases. After removal of 4 bases from V and 3 bases from J, the junction contained 10 bases not matched to a gene. CDR1 and CDR2 (germline): SGHRS, YFSETQ. The CDR3 loop spans 16 amino acids. CDR3 residues: CASSPRTGDSEETQYF. In DNA, the CDR3 is TGCGCCAGCAGCCCCCGGACAGGGGATAGTGAAGAGACCCAGTACTTC.

The rearrangement uses TRBV14 and TRBJ1-1, with TRBD1 as a possible D gene (6 bases). With 0 bases removed from V and 4 bases from J, the gap between germline ends came to 21 bases. Germline loops: CDR1 SGHDN, CDR2 FVKESK. The length of the CDR3 is 18 residues. CDR3 in DNA: TGTGCCAGCAGCCAAGACCCGTCAGTCGGGGGGGCGCGCACTGAAGCTTTCTTT. The encoded protein is CASSQDPSVGGARTEAFF.

This clone was found once. V and J are TRBV27 and TRBJ1-2, with D maybe TRBD1 (6 bases). Trimming took 1 base from V and 8 from J, leaving 17 bases between them. The CDR3 loop spans 15 amino acids. Germline CDR1 MNHEY, CDR2 SMNVEV (reference sequence). The CDR3 sequence is CASSLLQGTIGGYTF. The CDR3 region has the DNA TGTGCCAGCAGTTTATTACAGGGCACTATTGGCGGCTACACCTTC.

This sequence joins TRBV5-5 and TRBJ1-2; no clear D. The V end lost 0 bases, the J end lost 7 bases, and 10 bases lay between the germline ends. CDR1 and CDR2 (germline): SGHKS, YYEKEE (reference sequence). The CDR3 length is 13 residues. The CDR3 DNA is TGTGCCAGCAGCTTGGAGCCCCGGTCTGGCTACACCTTC. Residues: CASSLEPRSGYTF.

The chain joins TRBV12-1 to TRBJ1-1; TRBD1, as called in the table, went unchecked against the DNA. TRBV12-1 represents a pseudogene. This CDR3 is built from 13 residues. The CDR3 sequence: CASSRDRETEAFF. For the CDR3, the DNA is TGTGCCAGCAGCCGAGACAGGGAAACTGAAGCTTTCTTT.

The chain joins TRBV2 to TRBJ1-2, with 8 positions matching TRBD1. CDR1 and CDR2 (germline): SNHLY, FYNNEI. J was trimmed by 4 bases and V by 6 bases; bases with no gene match: 10. The CDR3 is 15 residues long. CDR3 sequence: CASSAGLTGGYGYTF. The CDR3 DNA reads as TGTGCCAGCAGCGCTGGATTAACAGGGGGCTATGGCTACACCTTC.

The J gene is TRBJ1-5, the V gene TRBV19; TRBD1 aligns across 7 bases. This CDR3 is 14 amino acids long. Germline lookup yields CDR1 LNHDA and CDR2 SQIVND (reference sequence). V lost 3 bases and J lost 7; bases outside the gene matches: 6. The chain's CDR3 is CASSMGAGGQPQHF. The CDR3, as DNA: TGTGCCAGTAGTATGGGGGCAGGGGGGCAGCCCCAGCATTTT.

In regard to this clone: The sample carries other DNA sequences with the same CDR3. The chain has TRBV5-1 and TRBJ1-1, with TRBD1 matching over 7 bases. This CDR3 region has 13 residues. CDR1 and CDR2 (germline): SGHRS, YFSETQ. The V gene end was trimmed by 0 bases and the J gene end by 5 bases; junction bases not matched to a gene: 1. CDR3 in amino acids: CASSLVQGTEAFF. CDR3 DNA: TGCGCCAGCAGCTTGGTACAGGGGACTGAAGCTTTCTTT. Variable domain in full (rest from reference TRBV5-1 and TRBJ1-1): KAGVTQTPRYLIKTRGQQVTLSCSPISGHRSVSWYQQTPGQGLQFLFEYFSETQRNKGNFPGRFSGRQFSNSRSEMNVSTLELGDSALYLCASSLVQGTEAFFGQGTRLTVV.

V and J are TRBV18 and TRBJ1-1; perhaps TRBD1 as D (6 bases). The V and J ends lost 4 bases and 1 base respectively, with 10 bases between them. CDR3 length: 14 amino acids. Germline V lookup: CDR1 KGHSH, CDR2 LQKENI. DNA for the CDR3: TGTGCCAGCTCACGCACGACAGGGAACACTGAAGCTTTCTTT. Translating gives CASSRTTGNTEAFF.

This clone was observed a handful of times. The chain is built from TRBV27 and TRBJ1-2; D is ambiguous. Germline lookup yields CDR1 MNHEY and CDR2 SMNVEV (reference sequence). The CDR3 extends over 14 amino acids. V was trimmed by 2 bases and J by 1 base, leaving 8 bases between them. The CDR3, as DNA: TGTGCCAGCAGTTTAATGGGCAGTAACTATGGCTACACCTTC. As protein: CASSLMGSNYGYTF.

The chain couples TRBV5-1 to TRBJ2-3; the D gene is possibly TRBD2 (7 bases). The CDR3 is 16 amino acids. V was clipped by 0 bases and J by 6 bases, with 17 bases between them. CDR1 is SGHRS, CDR2 YFSETQ, per germline. The CDR3 nucleotides are TGCGCCAGCAGCTTGGAGGGGGGGACCCAAGCGGATACGCAGTATTTT. It codes for CASSLEGGTQADTQYF.

The V call is TRBV6-7, the J call TRBJ2-5; TRBD2 matches at 12 bases. TRBV6-7 is an ORF for which the function is uncertain. V gave up 5 bases and J gave up 2 bases; unmatched junction bases: 15. This CDR3 has 19 residues. The CDR3 loop is CASSPPWASGGAGQETQYF. CDR3 coding DNA: TGTGCCAGCAGTCCCCCCTGGGCTAGCGGGGGGGCAGGTCAAGAGACCCAGTACTTC.

The chain combines TRBV9 with TRBJ1-2; D uncertain. Trimming stripped 4 bases from V and 2 bases from J, with 15 bases between. This CDR3 region has 15 residues. CDR1 SGDLS and CDR2 YYNGEE come from the germline V gene. For the CDR3, the DNA is TGTGCCAGCAGCCGGGAGGGAGTCCCGAACTATGGCTACACCTTC. As protein: CASSREGVPNYGYTF.

A remark on this clone: The germline gene is not matched at one end of the junction; a read error may be the cause. The chain is built from TRBV7-3 and TRBJ2-1; 12 bases are shared with TRBD1. CDR3 length: 15 residues. Germline-derived CDR1 and CDR2 are SGHTA and FQGTGA. CDR3 amino acids: CASSPGTGGTNQQFF. The CDR3 DNA reads TGTGCCAGCAGTCCCGGGACAGGGGGCACCAATCAGCAGTTCTTC.

The rearrangement links TRBV9 to TRBJ2-3; the D is unclear. The CDR3 has 14 residues. V lost 2 bases and J lost 0, with 7 bases in between. The V gene's germline CDR1 is SGDLS and CDR2 YYNGEE. The CDR3 sequence: CASSVAQSTDTQYF. Written as DNA, the CDR3 is TGTGCCAGCAGCGTGGCCCAGAGCACAGATACGCAGTATTTT.

This sequence joins TRBV6-5 and TRBJ1-5, with TRBD1 matching 7 bases. Germline V gene sequence: CDR1 MNHEY, CDR2 SVGAGI. The CDR3 length is 14 residues. After removal of 5 bases from V and 10 bases from J, the junction contained 11 bases not matched to a gene. The CDR3 is CASSPDRDLGPQHF. The CDR3 DNA reads as TGTGCCAGCAGTCCCGACAGGGACCTCGGCCCCCAGCATTTT.

In its sample, this clone was seen once. The chain carries TRBV6-1 and TRBJ1-1; the match to TRBD1 covers 9 bases. There are 13 residues in the CDR3. From germline, CDR1 is MNHNS and CDR2 SASEGT. V gave up 2 bases and J gave up 10 bases; unmatched junction bases: 5. DNA for the CDR3: TGTGCCAGCAGTGAACGGACAGGGGTAGGAGCTTTCTTT. Protein: CASSERTGVGAFF.

The chain combines TRBV3-1 (or the pseudogene TRBV3-2) with TRBJ2-6; TRBD1 matches at 7 bases. CDR3 size: 17 residues. Germline CDR1 LGHDT, CDR2 YNNKEL (reference sequence). J lost 0 bases, V lost 4 bases, and 6 bases had no gene match. The CDR3 DNA reads as TGTGCCAGCAGCCTAGGGACAGCGAACTCTGGGGCCAACGTCCTGACTTTC. The encoded protein is CASSLGTANSGANVLTF.

The CDR3 DNA is TGTGCCAGCAGCTTAGTCCGCGGGGGGGCCTCCAATGAGCAGTTCTTC. Translation gives CASSLVRGGASNEQFF. V usage is TRBV11-2 and J usage is TRBJ2-1, with TRBD2 identical over 9 bases. This CDR3 contains 16 residues. The V and J ends lost 1 base and 6 bases, in that order; junction bases with no gene match: 7. Germline-derived CDR1 and CDR2 are SGHAT and FQNNGV.

This clone was found a few times. The gene calls are TRBV15 and TRBJ1-2; D unresolved. Germline V CDR1 and CDR2: LNHNV, YYDKDF (reference sequence). V was pared by 3 bases and J by 7 bases, with 12 bases between. CDR3 size: 13 residues. The DNA of the CDR3 is TGTGCCACCAGCAGGGCTACCTCGGGTGGCTACACCTTC. Its protein is CATSRATSGGYTF.

The chain has TRBV3-1 (or the pseudogene TRBV3-2) and TRBJ1-2; 10 bases are a match to TRBD1. V shed 4 bases, J shed 2 bases, and the junction held 4 bases outside the gene matches. Germline V gene data show CDR1 as LGHDT and CDR2 as YNNKEL (reference sequence). CDR3 length: 15 amino acids. The CDR3 bases are TGTGCCAGCAGCCCCTTGGGACAGGGGAACTATGGCTACACCTTC. This codes for CASSPLGQGNYGYTF.

This clone is a singleton in its sample. This chain joins TRBV3-1 (or the pseudogene TRBV3-2) and TRBJ2-4; 9 nucleotides align to TRBD2. There are 15 residues in the CDR3. With V trimmed by 1 base and J by 8 bases, 6 bases remained unmatched. Per the germline V gene, CDR1 is LGHDT and CDR2 is YNNKEL (reference sequence). The CDR3 spells CASSQAPGLADIQYF. CDR3 sequence (DNA): TGTGCCAGCAGCCAAGCGCCGGGACTAGCTGACATTCAGTACTTC.